This T cell receptor (beta chain) stems from a study of technical replicates of blood from several donors. The method was immunoSEQ multiplex PCR; TCRdb's version includes in-frame clones alone and lacks a portion of them. Of about 82,000 clones in the sample, approximately 96% were seen once. The sample comprised T cells isolated from PBMCs. This TCR derives from a human donor in good health.

The CDR3 protein is CASSLWGGTGELFF. CDR3 nucleotides: TGTGCCAGCAGTTTGTGGGGGGGAACCGGGGAGCTGTTTTTT. The genes are TRBV27 and TRBJ2-2; TRBD2 matches 7 bases. Germline V CDR1 and CDR2: MNHEY, SMNVEV (reference sequence). V was pared by 3 bases and J by 5 bases, with 3 bases of the junction left unmatched. This CDR3 contains 14 residues.